These T cell receptor beta chains were read from a single sample in a study of cytomegalovirus exposure and HLA in healthy donors. The assay was immunoSEQ multiplex PCR, and TCRdb's table has in-frame clones only and misses some. The sample records roughly 200,000 clones, 77% being singletons. Specimen: PBMCs. The source of these receptors is a woman in her sixties or seventies in good health and CMV-seropositive. CDR3s include the opening cysteine and the closing phenylalanine or tryptophan. The order of the fields is CDR3 protein, CDR3 DNA, V gene, clone size, D gene, CDR3 length, J gene. A D gene is named only where the DNA matches it firmly. Some rows have no size entry. The others give once, few or many, or a class for an expanded clone.

CDR3 protein: CASGSTGATDTQYF
CDR3 DNA: TGTGCCAGCGGGTCTACTGGGGCCACAGATACGCAGTATTTT
V gene: TRBV7-6
clone size: .
D gene: .
CDR3 length: 14
J gene: TRBJ2-3

CDR3 protein: CATLGHQQETQYF
CDR3 DNA: TGTGCCACCTTGGGACACCAACAAGAGACCCAGTACTTC
V gene: TRBV15
clone size: once
D gene: .
CDR3 length: 13
J gene: TRBJ2-5

CDR3 protein: CASSPTEADTQYF
CDR3 DNA: TGTGCCAGCAGCCCAACTGAGGCAGATACGCAGTATTTT
V gene: TRBV7-9
clone size: .
D gene: .
CDR3 length: 13
J gene: TRBJ2-3

CDR3 protein: CASSPPASGGQGEQFF
CDR3 DNA: TGTGCCAGCTCACCACCGGCTAGCGGGGGGCAAGGTGAGCAGTTCTTC
V gene: TRBV18
clone size: .
D gene: TRBD2
CDR3 length: 16
J gene: TRBJ2-1

CDR3 protein: CAWSVQGANVLTF
CDR3 DNA: TGTGCCTGGAGTGTCCAGGGGGCCAACGTCCTGACTTTC
V gene: TRBV30
clone size: .
D gene: .
CDR3 length: 13
J gene: TRBJ2-6

CDR3 protein: CASSPSGPGSTDTQYF
CDR3 DNA: TGTGCCAGCAGCCCTAGCGGGCCGGGTTCCACAGATACGCAGTATTTT
V gene: TRBV9
clone size: .
D gene: TRBD2
CDR3 length: 16
J gene: TRBJ2-3

CDR3 protein: CASGGQSNTEAFF
CDR3 DNA: TGCGCCAGCGGGGGACAGTCGAACACTGAAGCTTTCTTT
V gene: TRBV5-1
clone size: once
D gene: TRBD1
CDR3 length: 13
J gene: TRBJ1-1

CDR3 protein: CASSSQGNYGYTF
CDR3 DNA: TGTGCCAGCAGCTCACAGGGAAACTATGGCTACACCTTC
V gene: TRBV5-5
clone size: .
D gene: .
CDR3 length: 13
J gene: TRBJ1-2

CDR3 protein: CASSPGQGAYEQYF
CDR3 DNA: TGTGCCAGCAGCCCGGGACAGGGGGCCTACGAGCAGTACTTC
V gene: TRBV4-2
clone size: .
D gene: TRBD1
CDR3 length: 14
J gene: TRBJ2-7

CDR3 protein: CASSSEGRGRSSYNEQFF
CDR3 DNA: TGTGCCAGCAGCTCCGAGGGCAGGGGACGTAGCTCCTACAATGAGCAGTTCTTC
V gene: TRBV7-6
clone size: .
D gene: .
CDR3 length: 18
J gene: TRBJ2-1